This T cell receptor (beta chain) was sequenced in a study of T cell responses to AZD1222 COVID-19 vaccine. CDR3 length: 17 residues. Trimming pared 4 bases from V and 1 base from J, leaving 20 bases between. Germline assignment: CDR1 KGHSH and CDR2 LQKENI. Produced via immunoSEQ multiplex PCR; TCRdb's table is partial and in-frame only. Counted here are some 180,000 clones, more than 85% occurring once; the ten biggest clones make up 1.7%. This TCR was sampled from an adult who received the AZD1222 COVID-19 vaccine. The sequencing here drew on peripheral blood, taken 28 days after the second AZD1222 dose. The chain couples TRBV18 to TRBJ2-7; D might be TRBD1 or TRBD2, each matching 7 bases. CDR3 DNA sequence: TGTGCCAGCTCACAGACCAGAGCGGGACAGCCTTCCTACGAGCAGTACTTC. Translation: CASSQTRAGQPSYEQYF.